These T cell receptor beta chains were read from a single sample in a study of response to subunit inactivated influenza vaccine. TCRdb recomputed calls from the RT-PCR reads with MiXCR, one row per CDR3 protein. This table has 550,000 to 800,000 distinct CDR3 sequences, more than 15% appearing once. Here the sequenced sample was PBMCs from blood, taken 11 to 12 days after vaccination. The receptor set was obtained from a middle-aged man who received an inactivated influenza vaccine. Each CDR3 is given without its conserved first and last residue. The order of the fields is J gene, V gene, CDR3 protein.

TRBJ2-5 | TRBV20-1 | SAPPGSETQY
TRBJ2-3 | TRBV7-2 | ASSFAHTDTQY
TRBJ2-2 | TRBV20-1 | SARDLERMNTGELF
TRBJ1-2 | TRBV18 | ASSPSRSGYT
TRBJ2-3 | TRBV4-1 | ASSPGGARADTQY
TRBJ2-1 | TRBV7-6 | ASSSAGAYNEQF
TRBJ2-5 | TRBV11-2 | ASSSGNLETQY
TRBJ2-7 | TRBV12-3/TRBV12-4 | ASSLPQGSNEQY
TRBJ2-3 | TRBV18 | ASSPMRGREGTDTQY
TRBJ2-7 | TRBV7-9 | ASSLSGMSSYEQY
TRBJ2-2 | TRBV9 | ASSLNGVAGESGELF
TRBJ2-7 | TRBV10-3 | AISELAGGYEQY
TRBJ2-7 | TRBV27 | ASSSTPRASYEQY
TRBJ2-6 | TRBV12-3/TRBV12-4 | ASSLAQAGANVLT
TRBJ1-5 | TRBV28 | ASSRTTVRNQPQH
TRBJ2-1 | TRBV5-4 | ASSPTRSGLNNEQF
TRBJ2-7 | TRBV4-3 | ASSQVPGGSYEQY
TRBJ2-7 | TRBV5-1 | ASSLASFLRAKEQY
TRBJ2-1 | TRBV7-2 | ASSHPPKPTSYNEQF
TRBJ2-7 | TRBV6-9 | ASSYGLLAGNYEQY
TRBJ2-5 | TRBV7-2 | ASSLSGGAEETQY
TRBJ1-2 | TRBV14 | ASSQVQNGYT
TRBJ1-5 | TRBV12-3/TRBV12-4 | ASSRVDQPQH
TRBJ2-7 | TRBV11-2 | ASGLDRDEQY
TRBJ2-2 | TRBV9 | ASSSPGQGGTGELF
TRBJ2-5 | TRBV5-6 | ASSFRYQETQY
TRBJ1-1 | TRBV3-1 | ASSQGLGTEAF
TRBJ1-2 | TRBV7-9 | ASSSRQGSGGYT